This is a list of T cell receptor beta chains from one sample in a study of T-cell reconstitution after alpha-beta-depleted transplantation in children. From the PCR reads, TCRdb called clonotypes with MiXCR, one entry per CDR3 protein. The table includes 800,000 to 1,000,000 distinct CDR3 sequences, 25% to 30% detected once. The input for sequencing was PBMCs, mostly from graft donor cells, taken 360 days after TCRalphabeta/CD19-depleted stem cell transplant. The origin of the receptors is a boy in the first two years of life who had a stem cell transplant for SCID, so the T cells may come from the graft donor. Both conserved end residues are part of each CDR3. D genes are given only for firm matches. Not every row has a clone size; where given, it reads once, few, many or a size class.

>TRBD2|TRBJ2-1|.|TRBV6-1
TGTTCCAGCAGCAATAGCGGGGGTCGGGGCGAGCAGTTCTTC
CSSSNSGGRGEQFF
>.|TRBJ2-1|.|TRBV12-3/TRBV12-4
TGTGCCAGCAGCCCGGGGCGGGCCAGGGGAGTCCATGAGCAGTTCTTC
CASSPGRARGVHEQFF
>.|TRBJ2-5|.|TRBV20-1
TGCAGTGCTAGAGGAATGCTGTACCAAGAGACCCAGTACTTC
CSARGMLYQETQYF
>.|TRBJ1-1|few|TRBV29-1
TGCAGCGTTGAAAGGGCACTGAACACTGAAGCTTTCTTT
CSVERALNTEAFF
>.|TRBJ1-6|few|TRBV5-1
TGCGCCAGCAGCACCGAGGGTGGAGGATCACCCCTCCACTTT
CASSTEGGGSPLHF
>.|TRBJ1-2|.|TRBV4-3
TGCGCCAGCAGGGAGGGACACCAGTCTAACTATGGCTACACCTTC
CASREGHQSNYGYTF
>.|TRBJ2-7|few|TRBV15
TGTGCCACCAGCTTCTCTGGGACCTACGAGCAGTACTTC
CATSFSGTYEQYF
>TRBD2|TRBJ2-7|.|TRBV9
TGTGCCAGCAGCGCGTTAGCGGGGGCATACGAGCAGTACTTC
CASSALAGAYEQYF
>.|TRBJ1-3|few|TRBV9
TGTGCCAGCAGCGTCGTGGAAGGGGCGCATCCTGGAAACACCATATATTTT
CASSVVEGAHPGNTIYF
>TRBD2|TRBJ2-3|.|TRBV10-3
TGTGCCATCGGACTAGCGGGCACAGATACGCAGTATTTT
CAIGLAGTDTQYF
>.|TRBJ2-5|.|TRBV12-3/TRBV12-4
TGTGCCAGCAGTGGGGGCCAGGTCCTCCAAGAGACCCAGTACTTC
CASSGGQVLQETQYF
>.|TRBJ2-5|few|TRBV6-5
TGTGCCAGCAGTTACCAATCGGACATTATAGAGACCCAGTACTTC
CASSYQSDIIETQYF
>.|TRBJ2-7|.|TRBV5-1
TGCGCCAGCAGGGGTGGCGGACAGCGTTCCTACGAGCAGTACTTC
CASRGGGQRSYEQYF
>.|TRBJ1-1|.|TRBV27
TGTGCCAGCAGTTCCCTTGGCAGGGTTAGAGCTGAAGCTTTCTTT
CASSSLGRVRAEAFF
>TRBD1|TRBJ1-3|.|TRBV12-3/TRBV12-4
TGTGCCAGCAGCGGGGACAGCAGCCCTGGAAACACCATATATTTT
CASSGDSSPGNTIYF
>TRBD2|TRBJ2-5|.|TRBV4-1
TGCGCCAGCAGCAACCTAGCGGGAAAGTACTTC
CASSNLAGKYF
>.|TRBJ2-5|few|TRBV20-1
TGCAGTGCTAGCCTGGGACTTATTCAAGAGACCCAGTACTTC
CSASLGLIQETQYF
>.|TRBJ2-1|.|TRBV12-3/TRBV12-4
TGTGCCAGCAGAGCTACCGGGACCGTACGTGAGCAGTTCTTC
CASRATGTVREQFF
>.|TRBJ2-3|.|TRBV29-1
TGCAGCGTTGAGGGGACTAGCACAGATACGCAGTATTTT
CSVEGTSTDTQYF
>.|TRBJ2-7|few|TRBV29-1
TGCAGCGTTGAAGATCTTAGTCCCCTCGGGGAGCAGTACTTC
CSVEDLSPLGEQYF
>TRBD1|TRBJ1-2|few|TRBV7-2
TGTGCCAGCAGCGTCCCGGGACAGATATATGGCTACACCTTC
CASSVPGQIYGYTF
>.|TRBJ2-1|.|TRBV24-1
TGTGCCACCAGTGCCCGAGGGGGGGTCCCGCCCAATGAGCAGTTCTTC
CATSARGGVPPNEQFF
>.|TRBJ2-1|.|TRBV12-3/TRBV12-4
TGTGCCAGCAGTAGGGACTTGTTCGGGTGGGATGAGCAGTTCTTC
CASSRDLFGWDEQFF
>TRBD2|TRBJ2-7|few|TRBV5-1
TGCGCCAGCAGCCCGGGAGGCAATTCCTACGAGCAGTACTTC
CASSPGGNSYEQYF
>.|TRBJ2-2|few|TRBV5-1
TGCGCCAGCAGCTTCGACGGGCGTAGGACCGGGGAGCTGTTTTTT
CASSFDGRRTGELFF
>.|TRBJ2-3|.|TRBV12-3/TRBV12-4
TGTGCCAGCAGTTTAGGCGCAGGGCCAATCCTTCTCACAGATACGCAGTATTTT
CASSLGAGPILLTDTQYF
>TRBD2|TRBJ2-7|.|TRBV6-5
TGTGCCAGCAGTTACTCTGGACTAGCGGGGGCCTACGAGCAGTACTTC
CASSYSGLAGAYEQYF
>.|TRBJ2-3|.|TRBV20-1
TGCAGTGCGGCGTTGGAGTCCACAGATACGCAGTATTTT
CSAALESTDTQYF
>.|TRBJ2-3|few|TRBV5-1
TGCGCCAGCAGCCCCCTACTTAAGGATACGCAGTATTTT
CASSPLLKDTQYF
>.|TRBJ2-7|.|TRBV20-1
TGCAGTGCTAGTAAGGGGCTATCCTACGAGCAGTACTTC
CSASKGLSYEQYF
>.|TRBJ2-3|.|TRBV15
TGTGCCACCAGCAGAGATGTCTGGGATACGCAGTATTTT
CATSRDVWDTQYF
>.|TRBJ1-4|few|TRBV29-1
TGCAGCGTTGAAGAGTGGCATAATGAAAAACTGTTTTTT
CSVEEWHNEKLFF
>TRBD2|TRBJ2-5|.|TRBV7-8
TGTGCCAGCAGCTTACTAGCGGGGGGGTTCCAAGAGACCCAGTACTTC
CASSLLAGGFQETQYF
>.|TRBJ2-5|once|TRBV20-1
TGCAGCGGGGTGAAGGTTAGGGGCCAAGAGACCCAGTACTTC
CSGVKVRGQETQYF
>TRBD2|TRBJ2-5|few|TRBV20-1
TGCAGTGCTAGAGACCTAATGGGACTAGCGGGCCAAGAGACCCAGTACTTC
CSARDLMGLAGQETQYF
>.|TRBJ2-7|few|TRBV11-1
TGTGCCAGCAGCTTAGTGAACAGGGCGGTACAGAGCGACCCCTACGAGCAGTACTTC
CASSLVNRAVQSDPYEQYF
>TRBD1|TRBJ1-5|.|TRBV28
TGTGCCAGCAGTTCTCGACAGGGCTCGCATCAGCCCCAGCATTTT
CASSSRQGSHQPQHF
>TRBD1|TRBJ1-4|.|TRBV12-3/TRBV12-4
TGTGCCAGCAGTAGGGCAGGGGGCCCTGGTGAAAAACTGTTTTTT
CASSRAGGPGEKLFF
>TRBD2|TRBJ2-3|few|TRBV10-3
TGTGCCATCACGGAGGGTCCCCGCGGGGGGGCCAAAGATACGCAGTATTTT
CAITEGPRGGAKDTQYF
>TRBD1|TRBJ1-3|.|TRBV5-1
TGCGCCAGCAGCTTGGATTGGCCGGGACAGCCTGGAAACACCATATATTTT
CASSLDWPGQPGNTIYF
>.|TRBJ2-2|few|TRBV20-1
TGCAGTGCTAGCGAGACACTCAACACCGGGGAGCTGTTTTTT
CSASETLNTGELFF
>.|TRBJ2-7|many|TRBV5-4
TGTGCCAGCAGCTTGGACAACTCCTACGAGCAGTACTTC
CASSLDNSYEQYF
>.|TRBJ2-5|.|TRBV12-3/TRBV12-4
TGTGCCAGCAGTTCCGGCCCATTGACAGGAGCTTCCTGGGAGACCCAGTACTTC
CASSSGPLTGASWETQYF
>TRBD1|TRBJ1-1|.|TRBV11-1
TGTGCCAGCAGCTTTTCGTACAGGGGCAGGGGTGACGACACTGAAGCTTTCTTT
CASSFSYRGRGDDTEAFF
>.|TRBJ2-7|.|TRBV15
TGTGCCACCAGCCCCGGAGGGGGCTCCTACGAGCAGTACTTC
CATSPGGGSYEQYF
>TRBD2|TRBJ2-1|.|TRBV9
TGTGCCAGCAGCGTAGTCGCGGGGGGGCTTAATGAGCAGTTCTTC
CASSVVAGGLNEQFF
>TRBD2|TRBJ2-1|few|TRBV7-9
TGTGCCAGCAGCTCAAGGGGGGGACTAGCGTACAATGAGCAGTTCTTC
CASSSRGGLAYNEQFF
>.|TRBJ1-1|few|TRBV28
TGTGCCAGCAGTCCGGGGGGGCTGGTGACTGAAGCTTTCTTT
CASSPGGLVTEAFF
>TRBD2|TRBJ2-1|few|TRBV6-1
TGTGCCAGCAGGGATATGGGACTAGCCAGCAATGAGCAGTTCTTC
CASRDMGLASNEQFF
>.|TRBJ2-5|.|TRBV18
TGTGCCAGCTCACCGGACAGTGGCCGGGGGGAGACCCAGTACTTC
CASSPDSGRGETQYF